The present T cell receptor beta chain was sequenced within a study of T cell responses to AZD1222 COVID-19 vaccine. Study in general: Analysis merged second doses at about 4 or about 12 weeks. General study results and limits: Per reports, nearly half of all spike-specific TCRs target regions that are unmutated in variants. Donors were mostly white British, more females; clonal diversity possibly underestimated. Dominant at 160-218 and 743-854, vaccine-associated CD4 TCRs also spanned spike.

Using immunoSEQ multiplex PCR, the repertoire was profiled, and TCRdb retains in-frame clones only, with some absent. Seen here are about 150,000 clones, around 91% observed once, and the top ten hold roughly 4.7%. A remark on this clone: Its antigen is unknown.

CDR1 is MNHEY, CDR2 SVGAGI, per germline. Germline trimming cut 4 bases from V and 2 bases from J; bases unmatched to any gene: 8. The CDR3 covers 16 residues. The sequencing used peripheral blood, collected on day 0 of AZD1222 vaccination. V usage is TRBV6-5 and J usage is TRBJ1-1; TRBD1 aligns across 9 bases. This clonotype was obtained from an adult in good health. CDR3 in DNA: TGTGCCAGCAGTTTGTACCCGGACAGGGGAAACACTGAAGCTTTCTTT. Translation: CASSLYPDRGNTEAFF.